Listed here is a single T cell receptor (beta chain). Patients with Susac syndrome showed fulfilment of recently defined diagnostic criteria for definite or probable disease. The data belong to a study of CD8 T cells in Susac syndrome. A quantity of about 0.5 to 1 ug RNA underwent reverse transcription using random hexamers. MiXCR, run by TCRdb on the immunoSEQ multiplex PCR reads, gives a single entry per CDR3 protein. The sample consists of hundreds of thousands of distinct CDR3 sequences, 94% of them appearing once. The TCR was taken from a human donor with Susac syndrome. The sample taken for sequencing was CD4+ T cells from PBMCs.

CDR3 in DNA: TGTGCCAGCAGCCTACGGACAGGGCCCCTCCACTTT. Amino acid sequence: CASSLRTGPLHF. The V call is TRBV7-8, the J call TRBJ1-6; 8 nucleotides match TRBD1. V lost 5 bases to trimming and J lost 13 bases; unmatched junction nucleotides: 4. This CDR3 comprises 12 residues. Germline V gene data show CDR1 as SGHVS and CDR2 as FQNEAQ.